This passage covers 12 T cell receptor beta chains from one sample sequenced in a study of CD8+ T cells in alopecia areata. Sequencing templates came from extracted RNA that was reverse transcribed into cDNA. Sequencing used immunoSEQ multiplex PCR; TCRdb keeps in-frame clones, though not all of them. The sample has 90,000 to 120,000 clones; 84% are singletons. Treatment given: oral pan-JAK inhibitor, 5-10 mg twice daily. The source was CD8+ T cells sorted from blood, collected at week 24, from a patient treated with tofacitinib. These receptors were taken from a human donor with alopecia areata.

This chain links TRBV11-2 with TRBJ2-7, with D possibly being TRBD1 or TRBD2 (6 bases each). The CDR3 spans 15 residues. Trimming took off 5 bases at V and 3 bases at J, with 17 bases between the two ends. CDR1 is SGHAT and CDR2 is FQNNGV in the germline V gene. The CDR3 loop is CASSDGGGIYYEQYF. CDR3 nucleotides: TGTGCCAGCAGCGATGGAGGGGGAATCTACTACGAGCAGTACTTC. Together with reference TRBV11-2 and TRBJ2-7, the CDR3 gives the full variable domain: EAGVAQSPRYKIIEKRQSVAFWCNPISGHATLYWYQQILGQGPKLLIQFQNNGVVDDSQLPKDRFSAERLKGVDSTLKIQPAKLEDSAVYLCASSDGGGIYYEQYFGPGTRLTVT.

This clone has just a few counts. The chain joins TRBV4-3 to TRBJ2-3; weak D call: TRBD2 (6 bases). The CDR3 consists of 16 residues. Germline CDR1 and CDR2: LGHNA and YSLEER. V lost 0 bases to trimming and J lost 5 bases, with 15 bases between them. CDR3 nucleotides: TGCGCCAGCAGCCAAGAAGTAGGGGACTGGGAAGATACGCAGTATTTT. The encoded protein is CASSQEVGDWEDTQYF.

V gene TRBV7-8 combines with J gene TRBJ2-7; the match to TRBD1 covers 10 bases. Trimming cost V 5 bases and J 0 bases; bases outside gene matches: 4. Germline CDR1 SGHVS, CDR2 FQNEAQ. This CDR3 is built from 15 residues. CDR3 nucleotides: TGTGCCAGCAGCCCGGGACAGGGGAGCTCCTACGAGCAGTACTTC. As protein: CASSPGQGSSYEQYF.

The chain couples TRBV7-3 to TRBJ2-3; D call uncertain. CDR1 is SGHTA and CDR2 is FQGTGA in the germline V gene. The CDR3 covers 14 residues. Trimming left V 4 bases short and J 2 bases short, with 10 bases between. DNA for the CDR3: TGTGCCAGCAGCTCGAGTCAGACCACAGATACGCAGTATTTT. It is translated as CASSSSQTTDTQYF.

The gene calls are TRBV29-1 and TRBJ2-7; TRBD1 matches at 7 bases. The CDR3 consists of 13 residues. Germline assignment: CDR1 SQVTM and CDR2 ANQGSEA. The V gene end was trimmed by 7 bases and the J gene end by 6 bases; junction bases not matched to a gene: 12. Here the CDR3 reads CSARVVGGSEQYF. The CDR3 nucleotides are TGCAGCGCCAGAGTGGTAGGGGGCAGCGAGCAGTACTTC.

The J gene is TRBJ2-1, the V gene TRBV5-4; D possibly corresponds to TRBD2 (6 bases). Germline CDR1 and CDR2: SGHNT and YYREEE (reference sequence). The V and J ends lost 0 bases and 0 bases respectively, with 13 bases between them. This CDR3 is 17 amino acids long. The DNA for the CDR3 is TGTGCCAGCAGCTTGGCCGGGGGATCTAGCTCCTACAATGAGCAGTTCTTC. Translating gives CASSLAGGSSSYNEQFF.

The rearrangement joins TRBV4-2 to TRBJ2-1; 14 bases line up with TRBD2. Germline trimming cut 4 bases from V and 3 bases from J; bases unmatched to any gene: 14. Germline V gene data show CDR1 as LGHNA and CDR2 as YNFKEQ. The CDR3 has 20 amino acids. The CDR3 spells CASSPFPTSGGASLYNEQFF. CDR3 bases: TGTGCCAGCAGCCCTTTCCCGACTAGCGGGGGGGCCTCTCTCTACAATGAGCAGTTCTTC.

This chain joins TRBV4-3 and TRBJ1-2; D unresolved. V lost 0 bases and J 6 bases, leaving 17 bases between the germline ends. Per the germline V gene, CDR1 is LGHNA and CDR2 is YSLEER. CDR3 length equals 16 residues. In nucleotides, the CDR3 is TGCGCCAGCAGCCAAGATGTGGCGGGCCTCACCGATGGCTACACCTTC. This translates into CASSQDVAGLTDGYTF.

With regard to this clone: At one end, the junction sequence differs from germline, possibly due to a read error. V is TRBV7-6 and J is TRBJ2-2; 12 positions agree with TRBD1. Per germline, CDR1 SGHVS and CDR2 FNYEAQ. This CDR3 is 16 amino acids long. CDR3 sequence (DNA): TGTGCCAGCAACTTAGGGACAGGGGGCTTGGCCGGGGAGCTGTTTTTT. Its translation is CASNLGTGGLAGELFF.

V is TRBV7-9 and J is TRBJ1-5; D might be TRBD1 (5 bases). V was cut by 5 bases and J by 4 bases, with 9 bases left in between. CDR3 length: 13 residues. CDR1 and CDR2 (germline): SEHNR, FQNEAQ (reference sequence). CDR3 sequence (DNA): TGTGCCAGCAGCCCCGGGGCAAATCAGCCCCAGCATTTT. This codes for CASSPGANQPQHF.

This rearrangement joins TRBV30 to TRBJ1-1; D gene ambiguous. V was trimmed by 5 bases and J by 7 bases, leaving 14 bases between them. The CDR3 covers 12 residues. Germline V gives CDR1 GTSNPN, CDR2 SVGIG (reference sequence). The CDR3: CAWGRSGSEAFF. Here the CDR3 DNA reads TGTGCCTGGGGAAGGTCGGGCAGTGAAGCTTTCTTT.

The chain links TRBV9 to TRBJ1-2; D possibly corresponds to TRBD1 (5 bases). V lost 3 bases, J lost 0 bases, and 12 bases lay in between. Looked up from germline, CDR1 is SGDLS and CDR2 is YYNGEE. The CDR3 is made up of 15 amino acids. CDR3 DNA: TGTGCCAGCAGCGGTCACAGGCGAGCTAACTATGGCTACACCTTC. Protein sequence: CASSGHRRANYGYTF.